This TCR beta chain was identified in a study of blood T cell repertoires in COVID-19. V was pared by 6 bases and J by 15 bases, with 10 bases of the junction left unmatched. Germline V gene lookup returns CDR1 LNHDA and CDR2 SQIVND (reference sequence). The CDR3 consists of 14 residues. Sequenced by immunoSEQ multiplex PCR; TCRdb stores in-frame clones only, minus some. The table has under 300,000 clones, 75% to 90% seen once. The sequencing sample was made of peripheral blood. This chain uses TRBV19 with TRBJ2-1; 14 nucleotides agree with TRBD2. This clonotype was sampled from a woman between 40 and 50 years old who had recovered from COVID-19. In DNA, the CDR3 is TGTGCCAGTAGCGACGGGACTAGCGGGGGATTGATGTTCTTC. This translates into CASSDGTSGGLMFF.